This TCR beta chain was recovered during a study of T-cell memory formation after mild COVID-19. In the study overall: Most TCR clusters belonged to a single donor.

The V end lost 0 bases, the J end lost 4 bases, and 9 bases lay between the germline ends. CDR3 length equals 14 residues. Per germline, CDR1 LGHDT and CDR2 YNNKEL (reference sequence). A single record per CDR3 protein comes from TCRdb applying MiXCR to the 5' RACE reads. The sample has under 300,000 distinct CDR3 sequences, approximately 8.4% seen once. Specimen: PBMCs or a T cell subset sorted from them (not recorded which). The chain combines TRBV3-1 with TRBJ2-5; possibly TRBD2 for D (5 bases). The clonotype comes from a man aged 18 to 30 who had mild COVID-19 (a few samples of this study predate the infection). Cell type and time point are not known. The CDR3 here is CASSQEVGVETQYF. For the CDR3, the DNA is TGTGCCAGCAGCCAAGAAGTCGGGGTAGAGACCCAGTACTTC.